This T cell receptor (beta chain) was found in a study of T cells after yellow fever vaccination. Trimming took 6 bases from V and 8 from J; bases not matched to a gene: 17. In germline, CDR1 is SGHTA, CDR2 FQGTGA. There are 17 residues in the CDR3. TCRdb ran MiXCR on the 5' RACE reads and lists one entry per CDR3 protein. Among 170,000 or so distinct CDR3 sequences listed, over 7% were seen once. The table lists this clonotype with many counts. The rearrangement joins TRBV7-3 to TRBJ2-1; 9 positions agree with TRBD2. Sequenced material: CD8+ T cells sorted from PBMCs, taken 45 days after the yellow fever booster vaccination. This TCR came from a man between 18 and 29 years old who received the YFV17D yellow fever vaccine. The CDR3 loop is CASSQYNIAGDLDEQFF. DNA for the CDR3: TGTGCCAGCAGTCAGTATAATATAGCGGGGGATCTCGATGAGCAGTTCTTC.